These T cell receptor beta chains were read from a single sample in a study of Ad26.COV2.S vaccination and SARS-CoV-2 variants. Sequencing was performed with immunoSEQ multiplex PCR; in TCRdb, only in-frame clones are kept and a portion is missing. The repertoire has a few hundred thousand clones, 75% to 90% of them found once; the top ten carry roughly 6%. This specimen was peripheral blood, taken in a trial of Ad26.COV2.S vaccine versus placebo. The source is a person aged 18 to 59 who received the Ad26.COV2.S COVID-19 vaccine or a placebo. The CDR3 runs from the conserved cysteine through the conserved F or W. A D gene is named only where the DNA matches it firmly. Not every row has a clone size; where given, it reads once, few, many or a size class.

>TRBV24-1|.|.|TRBJ2-3
CATSDPALEGDTQYF
TGTGCCACCAGTGACCCCGCGTTAGAGGGAGATACGCAGTATTTT
>TRBV7-2|.|.|TRBJ2-7
CASSFRELYEQYF
TGTGCCAGCAGCTTTCGAGAACTCTACGAGCAGTACTTC
>TRBV29-1|.|.|TRBJ1-1
CSATRQVFPEAFF
TGCAGCGCCACTCGACAGGTCTTTCCTGAAGCTTTCTTT
>TRBV7-9|.|.|TRBJ1-2
CASSLVAGDFYGYTF
TGTGCCAGCAGCTTAGTAGCAGGGGATTTCTATGGCTACACCTTC
>TRBV19|.|.|TRBJ1-1
CASSPARKKAFF
TGTGCCAGTAGTCCAGCAAGGAAAAAAGCTTTCTTT
>TRBV4-1|once|TRBD1|TRBJ2-7
CASSQTTGTGSYEQYF
TGCGCCAGCAGCCAAACTACCGGGACAGGCTCCTACGAGCAGTACTTC
>TRBV4-2|once|.|TRBJ1-4
CASSQRLGRGEKLFF
TGTGCCAGCAGCCAAAGACTGGGTAGGGGAGAAAAACTGTTTTTT
>TRBV2|.|TRBD2|TRBJ2-1
CASSNRESPSGAEQFF
TGTGCCAGCTCTAACAGGGAATCACCTAGCGGGGCTGAGCAGTTCTTC
>TRBV5-1|.|.|TRBJ2-1
CASSLRLDEQFF
TGCGCCAGCAGCCTCCGATTGGATGAGCAGTTCTTC
>TRBV6-5|.|.|TRBJ1-5
CASTRAINQPQHF
TGTGCCAGCACCAGGGCGATCAATCAGCCCCAGCATTTT
>TRBV9|.|.|TRBJ1-1
CASSVVASGGRAFF
TGTGCCAGCAGCGTAGTAGCTTCGGGGGGCCGGGCTTTCTTT
>TRBV7-9|.|.|TRBJ2-1
CASSLARVPDSYNEQFF
TGTGCCAGCAGCTTAGCCCGTGTCCCGGACTCCTACAATGAGCAGTTCTTC
>TRBV7-2|.|TRBD1|TRBJ1-2
CASSLRINVGTVNYGYTF
TGTGCCAGCAGCTTAAGAATTAATGTGGGGACAGTTAACTATGGCTACACCTTC
>TRBV5-1|.|TRBD2|TRBJ2-5
CASSLDGLGYQETQYF
TGCGCCAGCAGCTTGGATGGACTAGGGTACCAAGAGACCCAGTACTTC
>TRBV2|.|.|TRBJ1-1
CASSDANMNTEAFF
TGTGCCAGCAGTGACGCCAATATGAACACTGAAGCTTTCTTT
>TRBV7-7|.|.|TRBJ2-2
CASSLGSRWDTGELFF
TGTGCCAGCAGCTTAGGTTCCCGGTGGGATACCGGGGAGCTGTTTTTT
>TRBV27|few|.|TRBJ1-2
CASSLAQSPANYGYTF
TGTGCCAGCAGTTTGGCGCAGAGTCCAGCTAACTATGGCTACACCTTC
>TRBV5-6|.|.|TRBJ2-7
CASSLGSAYEQYF
TGTGCCAGCAGCTTGGGCAGTGCCTACGAGCAGTACTTC
>TRBV5-1|.|.|TRBJ2-2
CASSFSGGTGELFF
TGCGCCAGCAGCTTTTCCGGGGGCACCGGGGAGCTGTTTTTT
>TRBV28|.|.|TRBJ1-2
CASSFPPRGQDGYTF
TGTGCCAGCAGTTTCCCCCCCCGGGGGCAAGATGGCTACACCTTC
>TRBV10-3|few|.|TRBJ2-3
CAISPGVVSDTQYF
TGTGCCATCAGCCCCGGGGTAGTATCAGATACGCAGTATTTT
>TRBV14|.|.|TRBJ2-3
CASSPIYPSTDTQYF
TGTGCCAGCAGCCCGATATATCCTAGCACAGATACGCAGTATTTT
>TRBV6-5|once|.|TRBJ1-2
CASSSGPIGGNGYTF
TGTGCCAGCAGCTCCGGGCCGATTGGGGGGAATGGCTACACCTTC
>TRBV7-2|.|.|TRBJ1-5
CASSLGGHQPQHF
TGTGCCAGCAGCTTAGGGGGGCATCAGCCCCAGCATTTT
>TRBV7-2|.|.|TRBJ2-5
CASSLYRVEETQYF
TGTGCCAGCAGCTTGTACAGGGTAGAAGAGACCCAGTACTTC
>TRBV5-1|.|TRBD2|TRBJ2-1
CASRPGTSGRVGEQFF
TGCGCCAGCAGACCCGGGACTAGCGGGAGAGTGGGTGAGCAGTTCTTC
>TRBV9|.|TRBD2|TRBJ2-5
CASSVDGRAQETQYF
TGTGCCAGCAGCGTAGACGGGAGGGCTCAAGAGACCCAGTACTTC
>TRBV28|.|TRBD1|TRBJ2-1
CASSQGQGPFF
TGTGCCAGCAGCCAGGGACAGGGGCCGTTCTTC
>TRBV30|few|.|TRBJ1-2
CAWSSGPAEGYTF
TGTGCCTGGAGTTCAGGACCGGCGGAGGGCTACACCTTC
>TRBV3-1/TRBV3-2|.|TRBD2|TRBJ2-1
CASSQVRGTSGSYEQFF
TGTGCCAGCAGCCAAGTGAGGGGGACTAGCGGGAGCTATGAGCAGTTCTTC
>TRBV9|.|TRBD2|TRBJ2-7
CASSPRPGGGPPYEQYF
TGTGCCAGCAGCCCTCGCCCGGGAGGGGGGCCACCCTACGAGCAGTACTTC
>TRBV6-4|.|.|TRBJ1-1
CASSSTGSTEAFF
TGTGCCAGCAGCAGCACAGGGTCCACTGAAGCTTTCTTT